These 25 T cell receptor beta chains were sequenced from one sample in a study of OX40 agonist ivuxolimab in advanced cancers. Sequenced by immunoSEQ multiplex PCR; TCRdb stores in-frame clones only, minus some. The table has 55,000 to 80,000 clones, about 88% seen once. The source material was CD4+ or CD8+ T cells sorted from blood, sampled in a trial of the OX40 agonist ivuxolimab. Source of these receptors: an adult with an advanced solid tumor such as melanoma, head and neck, liver or kidney cancer.

This clone is a singleton in its sample. This chain joins TRBV11-2 and TRBJ2-1; 7 positions match TRBD1. The ends lost 8 bases at V and 5 bases at J; junction bases unmatched: 9. The CDR3 has 14 amino acids. Germline values: CDR1 SGHAT, CDR2 FQNNGV. CDR3 DNA sequence: TGTGCCAGCGCGACAGGGCGATCTCACAATGAGCAGTTCTTC. Residues: CASATGRSHNEQFF.

This chain joins TRBV9 and TRBJ2-1, with 9 nucleotides matching TRBD2. Germline values: CDR1 SGDLS, CDR2 YYNGEE. Trimming at V came to 0 bases and at J to 8 bases, leaving 6 bases not matched to a gene. This CDR3 is built from 15 residues. The CDR3 nucleotides are TGTGCCAGCAGCGTAGGTAGCGGGAGTACAGATGAGCAGTTCTTC. Residues: CASSVGSGSTDEQFF.

The DNA for the CDR3 is TGTGCCAGCAGCCCACTCGGCCGAGCTTACGAGCAGTACTTC. Its translation: CASSPLGRAYEQYF. This rearrangement joins TRBV5-8 to TRBJ2-7; D ambiguous. Looked up from germline, CDR1 is SGHTS and CDR2 is YDEGEE. This CDR3 has 14 residues. Trimming took 4 bases from V and 4 from J, leaving 15 bases between them.

The J gene is TRBJ2-7, the V gene TRBV11-2; D is tentatively TRBD1 or TRBD2 (6 bases each). V was pared by 1 base and J by 2 bases, with 12 bases between. Per germline, CDR1 SGHAT and CDR2 FQNNGV. The CDR3 has 15 amino acids. The CDR3 sequence: CASSLAPGAAYEQYF. The DNA for the CDR3 is TGTGCCAGCAGCTTAGCTCCGGGGGCGGCCTACGAGCAGTACTTC.

The gene calls are TRBV27 and TRBJ2-1; D possibly corresponds to TRBD2 (6 bases). Germline V gene lookup returns CDR1 MNHEY and CDR2 SMNVEV (reference sequence). The CDR3 has 14 amino acids. V dropped 7 bases and J dropped 0 bases, with 10 bases sitting between them. The CDR3 sequence is CASTWGGSYNEQFF. In DNA form, the CDR3 reads TGTGCCAGCACGTGGGGAGGCTCCTACAATGAGCAGTTCTTC.

This chain connects TRBV2 to TRBJ2-7; D not certain. Germline CDR1 and CDR2: SNHLY and FYNNEI. The CDR3 runs to 14 residues. Trimming took 3 bases from V and 5 from J, leaving 14 bases between them. CDR3 in amino acids: CASSEVPKLDEQYF. CDR3 nucleotides: TGTGCCAGCAGTGAGGTTCCTAAGCTCGACGAGCAGTACTTC.

The chain joins TRBV7-3 to TRBJ2-5; 10 nucleotides align to TRBD1. V was clipped by 5 bases and J by 5 bases; unmatched bases: 5. Germline lookup yields CDR1 SGHTA and CDR2 FQGTGA. The length of the CDR3 is 14 residues. CDR3 sequence (DNA): TGTGCCAGCAGCCCGACAGGGGGCTGGGAGACCCAGTACTTC. Translating it yields CASSPTGGWETQYF.

The count of this clone is one. The chain is built from TRBV27 and TRBJ1-1; tentatively, D is TRBD1 (5 bases). The V end lost 2 bases, the J end lost 4 bases, and 11 bases lay between the germline ends. Germline V gene lookup returns CDR1 MNHEY and CDR2 SMNVEV (reference sequence). The CDR3 consists of 14 residues. CDR3 amino acids: CASSLDSLSTEAFF. DNA of the CDR3: TGTGCCAGCAGTTTAGACAGTCTCAGCACTGAAGCTTTCTTT.

The chain recombines TRBV5-1 with TRBJ2-1; 8 bases map to TRBD2. The CDR3 has 16 amino acids. The germline V gene encodes CDR1 SGHRS and CDR2 YFSETQ. The V segment lost 5 bases and the J segment 2 bases; nucleotides outside the gene matches: 9. CDR3 loop: CASSLAGPPTYNEQFF. CDR3 nucleotides: TGCGCCAGCAGTCTAGCGGGCCCACCCACCTACAATGAGCAGTTCTTC.

This CDR3 is CASSWTEYTEAFF. The CDR3 DNA follows: TGTGCCAGCAGCTGGACCGAGTACACTGAAGCTTTCTTT. The chain employs TRBV6-1 and TRBJ1-1, with unresolved D. The CDR3 has 13 amino acids. From germline, CDR1 is MNHNS and CDR2 SASEGT. The germline V and J ends were trimmed by 6 bases and 3 bases, with 11 bases remaining between them.

The V gene is TRBV5-6, the J gene TRBJ2-1; D is perhaps TRBD2 (5 bases). This CDR3 has 14 amino acids. From germline, CDR1 is SGHDT and CDR2 YYEEEE. Trimming left V 0 bases short and J 6 bases short, with 10 bases between. The CDR3 coding sequence is TGTGCCAGCAGCTTGGCGCTAGCTCGCAATGAGCAGTTCTTC. Its translation is CASSLALARNEQFF.

J is TRBJ2-1 and V is TRBV19; no clear D. The germline V gene encodes CDR1 LNHDA and CDR2 SQIVND (reference sequence). The CDR3 contains 13 residues. V lost 3 bases to trimming and J lost 10 bases, with 13 bases between them. The CDR3 reads CASSIVSGQEQFF. The CDR3 DNA sequence: TGTGCCAGTAGTATTGTGTCAGGCCAAGAGCAGTTCTTC.

V gene TRBV7-9 combines with J gene TRBJ2-1; 8 positions agree with TRBD2. Trimming took 4 bases from V and 3 from J; bases not matched to a gene: 11. This CDR3 has 17 residues. Looked up from germline, CDR1 is SEHNR and CDR2 is FQNEAQ (reference sequence). CDR3: CASSSQQAGALYNEQFF. The CDR3 DNA is TGTGCCAGCAGCTCCCAACAAGCGGGGGCTCTCTACAATGAGCAGTTCTTC.

The rearrangement uses TRBV27 and TRBJ2-1; TRBD2 aligns across 11 bases. Per the germline V gene, CDR1 is MNHEY and CDR2 is SMNVEV (reference sequence). This CDR3 spans 14 amino acids. Trimming took 8 bases from V and 9 from J; bases not matched to a gene: 9. CDR3 sequence reads: CASATSGSGSEQFF. CDR3 nucleotide sequence: TGTGCCAGCGCCACTAGCGGGAGTGGCAGTGAGCAGTTCTTC.

In its sample, this clone was seen once. The chain recombines TRBV7-3 with TRBJ2-1; 8 positions match TRBD1. The CDR3 has 15 amino acids. Germline V gene lookup returns CDR1 SGHTA and CDR2 FQGTGA. V lost 5 bases and J lost 8; bases outside the gene matches: 11. CDR3: CASSPTGGLLDEQFF. CDR3 bases: TGTGCCAGCAGCCCCACAGGGGGATTGTTGGATGAGCAGTTCTTC.

The chain combines TRBV29-1 with TRBJ2-5, with 12 bases fitting TRBD1. V lost 6 bases to trimming and J lost 4 bases; unmatched junction nucleotides: 24. The V gene's germline CDR1 is SQVTM and CDR2 ANQGSEA. This CDR3 is built from 20 residues. The CDR3 reads CSVRGDRGLKREGRVETQYF. The CDR3, as DNA: TGCAGCGTACGCGGGGACAGGGGGCTAAAGCGGGAGGGCCGCGTAGAGACCCAGTACTTC.

The chain couples TRBV6-1 to TRBJ2-7; D not certain. This CDR3 region has 14 residues. Trimming removed 1 base from V and 0 bases from J, with 7 bases in between. Per the germline V gene, CDR1 is MNHNS and CDR2 is SASEGT. In DNA, the CDR3 is TGTGCCAGCAGTGAAGTAGGAAGCTCCTACGAGCAGTACTTC. Its protein is CASSEVGSSYEQYF.

The chain combines TRBV6-5 with TRBJ1-1; 7 nucleotides agree with TRBD1. The junction had 5 bases not matched to a gene; V was cut back by 2 bases and J by 5 bases. This CDR3 region has 14 residues. CDR1 and CDR2 from the germline V gene are MNHEY and SVGAGI. CDR3 bases: TGTGCCAGCAGTTACCAGGGGGGGTGGACTGAAGCTTTCTTT. Translated: CASSYQGGWTEAFF.

This chain connects TRBV15 to TRBJ2-7; TRBD2 matches at 14 bases. The CDR3 consists of 15 residues. The junction had 2 bases not matched to a gene; V was cut back by 5 bases and J by 2 bases. Germline values: CDR1 LNHNV, CDR2 YYDKDF (reference sequence). CDR3: CATSEGLAGAYEQYF. The CDR3 region has the DNA TGTGCCACCAGCGAGGGACTAGCGGGAGCCTACGAGCAGTACTTC. Full variable domain (missing parts from reference TRBV15 and TRBJ2-7): DAMVIQNPRYQVTQFGKPVTLSCSQTLNHNVMYWYQQKSSQAPKLLFHYYDKDFNNEADTPDNFQSRRPNTSFCFLDIRSPGLGDTAMYLCATSEGLAGAYEQYFGPGTRLTVT.

V is TRBV5-1 and J is TRBJ2-3; 10 bases map to TRBD2. Germline V gene lookup returns CDR1 SGHRS and CDR2 YFSETQ. V shed 3 bases and J 3 bases; nucleotides not matched to a gene: 4. CDR3 size: 15 residues. The CDR3, as DNA: TGCGCCAGCAGCTCAGGGACTAGCGATACAGATACGCAGTATTTT. As protein: CASSSGTSDTDTQYF.

This clone was detected only once. The rearrangement links TRBV19 to TRBJ2-2; 9 bases line up with TRBD1. CDR1 LNHDA and CDR2 SQIVND come from the germline V gene (reference sequence). The CDR3 is made up of 16 amino acids. V trimming: 3 bases; J trimming: 3 bases; junction bases outside the gene matches: 5. The DNA for the CDR3 is TGTGCCAGTAGTATGGGGGACAGGGTGGACACCGGGGAGCTGTTTTTT. Translating it yields CASSMGDRVDTGELFF.

V gene TRBV9 combines with J gene TRBJ2-3, with 9 bases identical to TRBD2. With 4 bases clipped from V and 0 bases from J, the junction kept 6 bases outside the gene matches. Per the germline V gene, CDR1 is SGDLS and CDR2 is YYNGEE. The CDR3 is made up of 16 amino acids. This chain's CDR3 is CASSPSGGQSTDTQYF. In DNA form, the CDR3 reads TGTGCCAGCAGCCCGAGCGGGGGGCAGAGCACAGATACGCAGTATTTT.

This chain links TRBV2 with TRBJ2-2; no clear D gene. Trimming stripped 3 bases from V and 6 bases from J, with 8 bases between. From germline, CDR1 is SNHLY and CDR2 FYNNEI. The CDR3 has 13 residues. CDR3 residues: CASSDGFAGELFF. Here the CDR3 DNA reads TGTGCCAGCAGTGATGGATTTGCCGGGGAGCTGTTTTTT. The full variable domain, with the rest looked up from reference TRBV2 and TRBJ2-2, is EPEVTQTPSHQVTQMGQEVILRCVPISNHLYFYWYRQILGQKVEFLVSFYNNEISEKSEIFDDQFSVERPDGSNFTLKIRSTKLEDSAMYFCASSDGFAGELFFGEGSRLTVL.

The chain has TRBV9 and TRBJ2-1; 9 nucleotides agree with TRBD2. The CDR3 has 15 residues. Trimming cost V 0 bases and J 9 bases; bases outside gene matches: 7. Germline lookup yields CDR1 SGDLS and CDR2 YYNGEE. This CDR3 is CASSVASGIGGEQFF. DNA for the CDR3: TGTGCCAGCAGCGTAGCTAGCGGGATAGGTGGTGAGCAGTTCTTC.

This clone appeared once. CDR3 loop: CATSGQTGSGNTIYF. As DNA, the CDR3 is TGTGCCACCAGCGGACAGACAGGCTCTGGAAACACCATATATTTT. This chain links TRBV15 with TRBJ1-3; weak D call: TRBD1 (6 bases). CDR1 and CDR2 (germline): LNHNV, YYDKDF (reference sequence). This CDR3 is built from 15 residues. V lost 5 bases to trimming and J lost 0 bases, with 11 bases between them. Full variable domain (rest looked up from reference TRBV15 and TRBJ1-3): DAMVIQNPRYQVTQFGKPVTLSCSQTLNHNVMYWYQQKSSQAPKLLFHYYDKDFNNEADTPDNFQSRRPNTSFCFLDIRSPGLGDTAMYLCATSGQTGSGNTIYFGEGSWLTVV.